What follows are 27 T cell receptor beta chains derived from one specimen sequenced in a study of blood T cell repertoires in COVID-19 (TCRdb year 2020). Libraries were prepared through the immunoSEQ multiplex PCR assay. The source is immuneACCESS, and TCRdb retained only in-frame sequences with V and J called. Part of the clones is not carried over; for the studies checked, unresolved V genes explain less than half of this, and the remainder is unexplained. The sample includes about 300,000 clones, with over 75% observed a single time. The ten largest clones add up to about an eighth of the sample. The specimen was peripheral blood. The receptors stem from a human donor in a cohort sampled during active COVID-19.

The chain carries TRBV6-5 and TRBJ2-2; D gene unclear. CDR3 length: 13 residues. The V end was cut by 5 bases, the J end by 7 bases, with 11 bases between. Germline CDR1 MNHEY, CDR2 SVGAGI. The CDR3 coding sequence is TGTGCCAGCAGTAGACTTTTGCTCGGGGAGCTGTTTTTT. It is translated as CASSRLLLGELFF.

The chain couples TRBV3-1 (or the pseudogene TRBV3-2) to TRBJ1-1; tentatively, D is TRBD1 (6 bases). The germline V gene encodes CDR1 LGHDT and CDR2 YNNKEL (reference sequence). The ends were cut back, 0 bases at V and 0 bases at J, with 8 bases in the middle. The CDR3 is 15 amino acids. CDR3 coding DNA: TGTGCCAGCAGCCAAGATCAGGGGATGAACACTGAAGCTTTCTTT. It specifies CASSQDQGMNTEAFF.

The J gene is TRBJ1-2, the V gene TRBV27; 7 bases fit TRBD1. The V segment lost 6 bases and the J segment 8 bases; nucleotides outside the gene matches: 9. Germline lookup yields CDR1 MNHEY and CDR2 SMNVEV (reference sequence). The CDR3 has 13 residues. CDR3 DNA: TGTGCCAGCAGACGACAGGGAGGCCAAGGCTACACCTTC. Its protein is CASRRQGGQGYTF.

The V gene is TRBV10-3, the J gene TRBJ1-1; maybe TRBD1 (6 bases). The V gene lost 5 bases and the J gene lost 0 bases, with 13 bases spanning the gap. CDR1 and CDR2 (germline): ENHRY, SYGVKD. This CDR3 has 15 residues. In DNA, the CDR3 is TGTGCCATCAGTTCAGGGGAGACGGTGAACACTGAAGCTTTCTTT. Translation: CAISSGETVNTEAFF.

This clone appeared once. This chain joins TRBV5-4 and TRBJ2-2; maybe TRBD1 (5 bases). This CDR3 has 13 amino acids. The germline V gene has CDR1 SGHNT and CDR2 YYREEE (reference sequence). The ends were cut back, 1 base at V and 8 bases at J, with 9 bases in the middle. The CDR3 DNA follows: TGTGCCAGCAGCTTGAGGGGTGGAGGGGAGCTGTTTTTT. Translated: CASSLRGGGELFF.

The V gene is TRBV3-1 (or the pseudogene TRBV3-2), the J gene TRBJ2-7; possibly TRBD2 for D (6 bases). Germline V gives CDR1 LGHDT, CDR2 YNNKEL (reference sequence). The CDR3 is 15 residues long. Trimming shortened V by 0 bases and J by 0 bases, and 9 bases separated the two germline ends. The CDR3 bases are TGTGCCAGCAGCCAAGATGGGAGGAACTCCTACGAGCAGTACTTC. This encodes CASSQDGRNSYEQYF.

The chain recombines TRBV7-9 with TRBJ2-7; D gene uncertain. The CDR3 loop spans 12 amino acids. The germline gives CDR1 SEHNR, CDR2 FQNEAQ (reference sequence). Trimming pared 1 base from V and 6 bases from J, leaving 7 bases between. Here the CDR3 reads CASSLVTGEQYF. CDR3 sequence (DNA): TGTGCCAGCAGCTTAGTTACGGGCGAGCAGTACTTC.

This chain connects TRBV6-6 to TRBJ1-4; a weak D match, TRBD1 (5 bases). Germline CDR1 MNHNY, CDR2 SVGAGI (reference sequence). Trimming removed 7 bases from V and 5 bases from J, with 14 bases in between. The CDR3 spans 14 residues. CDR3 residues: CASTWGRGNEKLFF. The CDR3, as DNA: TGTGCCAGCACCTGGGGACGGGGGAATGAAAAACTGTTTTTT.

This clone was counted a few times. This chain joins TRBV27 and TRBJ1-6, with 11 bases fitting TRBD1. V gave up 6 bases and J gave up 9 bases; unmatched junction bases: 4. The CDR3 spans 14 residues. Germline V CDR1 and CDR2: MNHEY, SMNVEV (reference sequence). CDR3 sequence (DNA): TGTGCCAGCAGCCTCGGGACAGGGGGTTCACCCCTCCACTTT. This translates into CASSLGTGGSPLHF.

This rearrangement joins TRBV18 to TRBJ1-3; 7 nucleotides match TRBD1. V was pared by 2 bases and J by 0 bases, with 1 base of the junction left unmatched. CDR3 length: 15 amino acids. Germline V gene sequence: CDR1 KGHSH, CDR2 LQKENI. The CDR3 is CASSPGQASGNTIYF. DNA for the CDR3: TGTGCCAGCTCACCAGGACAGGCCTCTGGAAACACCATATATTTT.

The DNA of the CDR3 is TGCAGCGGCCGACAGGGGGGCGCGGATGAGCAGTTCTTC. It specifies CSGRQGGADEQFF. V is TRBV29-1 and J is TRBJ2-1; the match to TRBD1 covers 9 bases. Germline lookup yields CDR1 SQVTM and CDR2 ANQGSEA. The junction had 9 bases not matched to a gene; V was cut back by 7 bases and J by 8 bases. The CDR3 is made up of 13 amino acids.

V gene TRBV19 combines with J gene TRBJ2-3; D not resolved. With 4 bases removed from V and 0 bases from J, the gap between germline ends came to 8 bases. The germline V gene encodes CDR1 LNHDA and CDR2 SQIVND (reference sequence). The CDR3 runs 14 residues. DNA for the CDR3: TGTGCCAGTAGTAGTGCGCCCAGCACAGATACGCAGTATTTT. Amino acid sequence: CASSSAPSTDTQYF.

This chain joins TRBV9 and TRBJ1-6, with 8 bases matching TRBD1. CDR1 is SGDLS and CDR2 is YYNGEE in the germline V gene. CDR3 length: 17 residues. The J segment lost 8 bases and the V segment lost 0 bases, leaving 10 bases of the junction unmatched. The CDR3 nucleotides read TGTGCCAGCAGCGTAGCTACGGGGCAGGGGGCTTATTCACCCCTCCACTTT. Translating it yields CASSVATGQGAYSPLHF.

V gene TRBV6-5 combines with J gene TRBJ2-3; 14 nucleotides match TRBD2. The junction had 7 bases not matched to a gene; V was cut back by 7 bases and J by 7 bases. This CDR3 contains 15 residues. From germline, CDR1 is MNHEY and CDR2 SVGAGI. The CDR3 loop reads CASKQGLAGVYTQYF. The CDR3 DNA sequence: TGTGCCAGCAAACAGGGACTAGCGGGAGTATATACGCAGTATTTT.

This sequence joins TRBV5-4 and TRBJ1-5, with D perhaps matching TRBD1 (5 bases). Germline V CDR1 and CDR2: SGHNT, YYREEE (reference sequence). This CDR3 is built from 12 residues. Trimming cost V 0 bases and J 11 bases, with 9 bases left between them. CDR3 sequence (DNA): TGTGCCAGCAGCTTGGAGGGGCAGGCCCAGCATTTT. Amino acid sequence: CASSLEGQAQHF. Drawing the rest from reference TRBV5-4 and TRBJ1-5, the complete variable domain is ETGVTQSPTHLIKTRGQQVTLRCSSQSGHNTVSWYQQALGQGPQFIFQYYREEENGRGNFPPRFSGLQFPNYSSELNVNALELDDSALYLCASSLEGQAQHFGDGTRLSIL.

The chain links TRBV27 to TRBJ1-6, with D hard to call. The germline V gene encodes CDR1 MNHEY and CDR2 SMNVEV (reference sequence). This CDR3 comprises 12 residues. V lost 7 bases and J 9 bases, leaving 10 bases between the germline ends. The CDR3 nucleotides read TGTGCCAGCACTAACGGTGTTTCACCCCTCCACTTT. It is translated as CASTNGVSPLHF.

The chain employs TRBV7-3 and TRBJ2-7, with 9 positions matching TRBD1. Germline assignment: CDR1 SGHTA and CDR2 FQGTGA. This CDR3 contains 16 residues. Trimming cost V 5 bases and J 2 bases; bases outside gene matches: 10. This chain's CDR3 is CASSPSSGTGPYEQYF. The CDR3 DNA reads TGTGCCAGCAGCCCTTCATCCGGGACAGGGCCCTACGAGCAGTACTTC. Full variable domain (outside the CDR3, taken from reference TRBV7-3 and TRBJ2-7): GAGVSQTPSNKVTEKGKYVELRCDPISGHTALYWYRQSLGQGPEFLIYFQGTGAADDSGLPNDRFFAVRPEGSVSTLKIQRTERGDSAVYLCASSPSSGTGPYEQYFGPGTRLTVT.

The rearrangement joins TRBV4-2 to TRBJ1-2, with D unresolved. The germline V and J ends were trimmed by 0 bases and 5 bases, with 4 bases remaining between them. The CDR3 loop spans 12 amino acids. Germline assignment: CDR1 LGHNA and CDR2 YNFKEQ. CDR3: CASSQDSYGYTF. The DNA of the CDR3 is TGTGCCAGCAGCCAAGATTCATATGGCTACACCTTC.

V is TRBV2 and J is TRBJ2-1, with 7 bases lining up with TRBD2. Germline V gene lookup returns CDR1 SNHLY and CDR2 FYNNEI. The junction had 12 bases not matched to a gene; V was cut back by 4 bases and J by 9 bases. The CDR3 is 15 amino acids. Here the CDR3 DNA reads TGTGCCAGCAGTGGCTCGTCAGCGGGATGGGGTGAGCAGTTCTTC. This codes for CASSGSSAGWGEQFF.

The chain combines TRBV5-1 with TRBJ2-7; D may be TRBD1 (5 bases). The CDR3 is 13 amino acids. Trimming left V 5 bases short and J 3 bases short, with 12 bases between. Germline loops: CDR1 SGHRS, CDR2 YFSETQ. The DNA for the CDR3 is TGCGCCAGCAGTAGTCAGGGAAACTACGAGCAGTACTTC. Translating gives CASSSQGNYEQYF.

This clone was recorded only once. The chain couples TRBV5-1 to TRBJ1-4; 12 bases are shared with TRBD1. Germline V gene sequence: CDR1 SGHRS, CDR2 YFSETQ. This CDR3 is 17 amino acids long. V lost 4 bases to trimming and J lost 8 bases; unmatched junction nucleotides: 12. In DNA, the CDR3 is TGCGCCAGCAGCGTGGGACAGGGGGCGTCATTAGCCGAAAAACTGTTTTTT. This codes for CASSVGQGASLAEKLFF.

The chain links TRBV7-2 to TRBJ2-3; 7 bases fit TRBD2. The CDR3 is 14 residues long. V lost 5 bases, J lost 5 bases, and 7 bases stayed unmatched. CDR1 is SGHTA, CDR2 FQGNSA, per germline. Here the CDR3 DNA reads TGTGCCAGCAGCGGGGACTATGGGCTAGATACGCAGTATTTT. This sequence encodes CASSGDYGLDTQYF.

CDR3 DNA: TGTGCCAGCAGAAAAAATATCTGGACAGCGGCTTACAATGAGCAGTTCTTC. Amino acid sequence: CASRKNIWTAAYNEQFF. The chain carries TRBV21-1 and TRBJ2-1; the table gives TRBD1 as D, unverified against the DNA. TRBV21-1 is shown as a pseudogene. The CDR3 has 17 amino acids.

This chain connects TRBV7-9 to TRBJ2-1, with TRBD2 identical over 11 bases. V shed 2 bases and J 6 bases; nucleotides not matched to a gene: 3. This CDR3 contains 15 residues. CDR1 is SEHNR, CDR2 FQNEAQ, per germline (reference sequence). This CDR3 reads CASSLTGTSGNEQFF. CDR3 nucleotide sequence: TGTGCCAGCAGCTTAACCGGGACTAGCGGCAATGAGCAGTTCTTC.

This chain connects TRBV29-1 to TRBJ2-7, with a weak D call TRBD2 (6 bases). The V gene's germline CDR1 is SQVTM and CDR2 ANQGSEA. This CDR3 has 11 residues. V was clipped by 4 bases and J by 5 bases, with 9 bases between them. As DNA, the CDR3 is TGCAGCGTTGGGGGGGTGGACGAGCAGTACTTC. Protein product: CSVGGVDEQYF.

CDR3 bases: TGCAGCGCTTTGACAGGGCGAACTGAAGCTTTCTTT. It specifies CSALTGRTEAFF. The rearrangement links TRBV29-1 to TRBJ1-1, with 7 bases fitting TRBD1. Germline V gene data show CDR1 as SQVTM and CDR2 as ANQGSEA. The CDR3 has 12 amino acids. Trimming took 7 bases from V and 5 from J; bases not matched to a gene: 7.

The chain combines TRBV10-1 with TRBJ2-3; 7 nucleotides line up with TRBD1. Per the germline V gene, CDR1 is WNHNN and CDR2 is SYGVQD (reference sequence). CDR3 length equals 14 residues. Trimming removed 6 bases from V and 6 bases from J; junction bases left unmatched: 9. The CDR3, as DNA: TGCGCCAGCAGCTTACAGGGGACGACGGATACGCAGTATTTT. As protein: CASSLQGTTDTQYF.